These 18 T cell receptor beta chains share one sample of origin, sequenced in a study of technical replicates of blood from a handful of donors. Sequencing was performed with immunoSEQ multiplex PCR; in TCRdb, only in-frame clones are kept and a portion is missing. The repertoire holds approximately 81,000 clones, with almost 96% as singletons. Sequencing was done on a sample of T cells isolated from PBMCs. The receptors were gathered from a human donor in good health.

The rearrangement links TRBV19 to TRBJ2-3; the D is unclear. V was clipped by 4 bases and J by 2 bases, with 16 bases between them. The CDR3 sequence is 16 residues long. Germline CDR1 LNHDA, CDR2 SQIVND (reference sequence). DNA of the CDR3: TGTGCCAGTAGTACCCTCGTCAGTGATTACACAGATACGCAGTATTTT. It is translated as CASSTLVSDYTDTQYF.

The chain combines TRBV10-3 with TRBJ1-2; 8 bases are shared with TRBD1. The V segment lost 5 bases and the J segment 7 bases; nucleotides outside the gene matches: 9. The CDR3 is 14 residues long. Germline CDR1 ENHRY, CDR2 SYGVKD. Here the CDR3 DNA reads TGTGCCATCAGTTCAGGGGGCGGTGCGGCTGGCTACACCTTC. It codes for CAISSGGGAAGYTF.

This clone was counted once. The chain couples TRBV2 to TRBJ1-1; 9 nucleotides align to TRBD1. The V gene end was trimmed by 4 bases and the J gene end by 4 bases; junction bases not matched to a gene: 7. Germline V CDR1 and CDR2: SNHLY, FYNNEI. The CDR3 runs 15 residues. The CDR3 protein is CASSVGQGGSTEAFF. CDR3 bases: TGTGCCAGCAGTGTGGGACAGGGCGGGAGCACTGAAGCTTTCTTT. Based on the CDR3 plus reference TRBV2 and TRBJ1-1, the full variable domain is EPEVTQTPSHQVTQMGQEVILRCVPISNHLYFYWYRQILGQKVEFLVSFYNNEISEKSEIFDDQFSVERPDGSNFTLKIRSTKLEDSAMYFCASSVGQGGSTEAFFGQGTRLTVV.

CDR3 bases: TGTGCCAGCAGTCTGGGACTACCCTACGAGCAGTACTTC. Translation gives CASSLGLPYEQYF. The chain uses TRBV6-5 and TRBJ2-7; 7 bases are shared with TRBD2. CDR3 length equals 13 residues. V lost 5 bases to trimming and J lost 2 bases; unmatched junction nucleotides: 3. CDR1 and CDR2 (germline): MNHEY, SVGAGI.

This clone appeared once. The V call is TRBV5-4, the J call TRBJ2-5, with D hard to call. The CDR3 is 14 amino acids. Trimming stripped 5 bases from V and 6 bases from J, with 17 bases between. In germline, CDR1 is SGHNT, CDR2 YYREEE (reference sequence). DNA for the CDR3: TGTGCCAGCAGTCCGAACTACTACGAGCAGACCCAGTACTTC. This gives the protein CASSPNYYEQTQYF.

V and J are TRBV7-9 and TRBJ2-2; maybe TRBD1 (6 bases). The CDR3 contains 15 residues. The V end lost 5 bases, the J end lost 3 bases, and 13 bases lay between the germline ends. Germline V gives CDR1 SEHNR, CDR2 FQNEAQ (reference sequence). CDR3 protein: CASSRGGRYTGELFF. The CDR3 DNA reads TGTGCCAGCAGCCGAGGGGGTCGATACACCGGGGAGCTGTTTTTT.

CDR3 DNA: TGTGCCAGCAGCAATAAACGGGAAGGTTCTCCCCAACAGACCCAGTACTTC. Translating gives CASSNKREGSPQQTQYF. J is TRBJ2-5 and V is TRBV21-1; TRBD2 is taken as the D call from the table, unchecked against the DNA. TRBV21-1 constitutes a pseudogene. The CDR3 is 17 amino acids.

The rearrangement joins TRBV6-1 to TRBJ2-2; possible D gene TRBD1, 6 bases. Per germline, CDR1 MNHNS and CDR2 SASEGT. CDR3 length: 15 residues. Trimming took 6 bases from V and 4 from J, leaving 15 bases between them. CDR3 coding DNA: TGTGCCAGCAGCGCAAACAGGGTGGGCACCGGGGAGCTGTTTTTT. Translated: CASSANRVGTGELFF.

This chain connects TRBV5-4 to TRBJ2-3; D is unresolved. Germline V CDR1 and CDR2: SGHNT, YYREEE (reference sequence). With 4 bases removed from V and 0 bases from J, the gap between germline ends came to 12 bases. The CDR3 consists of 15 residues. DNA for the CDR3: TGTGCCAGCAGCATAGTCGGAGCTAGCACAGATACGCAGTATTTT. It translates to CASSIVGASTDTQYF. Combining the CDR3 with reference TRBV5-4 and TRBJ2-3 gives the whole variable domain ETGVTQSPTHLIKTRGQQVTLRCSSQSGHNTVSWYQQALGQGPQFIFQYYREEENGRGNFPPRFSGLQFPNYSSELNVNALELDDSALYLCASSIVGASTDTQYFGPGTRLTVL.

The chain uses TRBV19 and TRBJ2-7, with TRBD1 as a possible D gene (5 bases). Trimming shortened V by 3 bases and J by 2 bases, and 14 bases separated the two germline ends. Germline V gene sequence: CDR1 LNHDA, CDR2 SQIVND (reference sequence). The CDR3 spans 15 residues. CDR3 region: CASSIIWGATYEQYF. The CDR3 nucleotides are TGTGCCAGTAGTATTATCTGGGGCGCTACCTACGAGCAGTACTTC.

The chain carries TRBV2 and TRBJ2-7; possibly TRBD1 for D (5 bases). The CDR3 has 14 residues. The V and J ends lost 2 bases and 5 bases respectively, with 13 bases between them. Germline loops: CDR1 SNHLY, CDR2 FYNNEI. The CDR3 DNA reads TGTGCCAGCAGTGAACCATTAAAAGGGGACGAGCAGTACTTC. Its protein is CASSEPLKGDEQYF.

The chain has TRBV6-1 and TRBJ2-5; possible D gene TRBD1, 6 bases. Germline CDR1 is MNHNS and CDR2 is SASEGT. V lost 3 bases and J lost 7, with 15 bases in between. The CDR3 is 14 amino acids. The CDR3 DNA reads as TGTGCCAGCAGTGAGGACCCCAGGGGCAGGACCCAGTACTTC. Translating gives CASSEDPRGRTQYF.

V usage is TRBV5-1 and J usage is TRBJ2-3; a weak D match, TRBD1 (6 bases). Trimming shortened V by 4 bases and J by 1 base, and 13 bases separated the two germline ends. Germline CDR1 SGHRS, CDR2 YFSETQ. The CDR3 extends over 15 amino acids. This CDR3 is CASSLTNRGTDTQYF. DNA of the CDR3: TGCGCCAGCAGCCTCACCAACAGGGGCACAGATACGCAGTATTTT.

The chain combines TRBV6-5 with TRBJ2-5; no clear D. Trimming took 8 bases from V and 0 from J, leaving 16 bases between them. Looked up from germline, CDR1 is MNHEY and CDR2 is SVGAGI. The CDR3 loop spans 15 amino acids. The CDR3, as DNA: TGTGCCAGCCAACCCTCGCGCCTTAACCAAGAGACCCAGTACTTC. It codes for CASQPSRLNQETQYF.

The chain links TRBV13 to TRBJ1-5; D ambiguous. Germline loops: CDR1 PRHDT, CDR2 FYEKMQ (reference sequence). V gave up 0 bases and J gave up 0 bases, with 6 bases separating them. The CDR3 sequence is 15 residues long. Here the CDR3 DNA reads TGTGCCAGCAGCTTAGGTCAGATTAGCAATCAGCCCCAGCATTTT. As protein: CASSLGQISNQPQHF.

This clone is a singleton in its sample. The chain links TRBV9 to TRBJ2-6; the D gene is possibly TRBD1 (5 bases). The CDR3 runs to 18 residues. The ends were cut back, 4 bases at V and 1 base at J, with 18 bases in the middle. CDR1 SGDLS and CDR2 YYNGEE come from the germline V gene. CDR3 in amino acids: CASSPRSFRGSGANVLTF. CDR3 coding DNA: TGTGCCAGCAGCCCCCGTTCATTTAGGGGATCTGGGGCCAACGTCCTGACTTTC.

V gene TRBV19 combines with J gene TRBJ1-4; TRBD1 aligns across 7 bases. The germline CDR1 and CDR2 sequences are LNHDA and SQIVND (reference sequence). The V segment lost 7 bases and the J segment 7 bases; nucleotides outside the gene matches: 12. This CDR3 spans 15 amino acids. The CDR3 region has the DNA TGTGCCAGTACAATTTCCCGGGACAGACCTGAAAAACTGTTTTTT. This codes for CASTISRDRPEKLFF.

The rearrangement joins TRBV2 to TRBJ1-1; D unresolved. The germline V gene has CDR1 SNHLY and CDR2 FYNNEI. This CDR3 comprises 13 residues. Trimming stripped 6 bases from V and 1 base from J, with 9 bases between. CDR3: CASRLNGNTEAFF. Written as DNA, the CDR3 is TGTGCCAGCAGACTAAATGGGAACACTGAAGCTTTCTTT.